This T cell receptor (beta chain) was sequenced in a study of human T cells and chemical hapten exposure. Study as a whole: DPC at 2% was the sensitizing agent, placed on roughly 2 cm by roughly 2 cm of upper inner arm skin. Variation in per-sample TCR yields came mainly from small pooled library volume differences. Each week of the roughly 25-week study, patients had diphenylcyclopropenone applied to the scalp.

TCRdb called the RACE reads again in MiXCR, with one record for every CDR3 protein. The repertoire holds about 140,000 distinct CDR3 sequences, with about 10% as singletons. This clonotype has more than one count but fewer than ten. The antigen remains undetermined. Study-wide findings and caveats: PT1 expanded TCR numbers tracked positively with patch test score.

CDR1 and CDR2 (germline): LNHDA, SQIVND (reference sequence). After removal of 4 bases from V and 3 bases from J, the junction contained 6 bases not matched to a gene. There are 14 residues in the CDR3. As to time point: patch test 2, 6 weeks after DPC sensitization. Treatment here: therapeutic diphenylcyclopropenone sensitization with weekly scalp DPC. Sample: whole blood, taken in connection with sensitization to the hapten diphenylcyclopropenone (DPC). The chain links TRBV19 to TRBJ2-7; 7 bases are shared with TRBD1. The clonotype was recovered from a woman aged 45-60 years with alopecia areata. Some clones in this sample may be carry-over from other donors' samples. The CDR3 loop reads CASSTFQGDYEQYF. The CDR3 DNA is TGTGCCAGTAGTACTTTCCAGGGGGACTACGAGCAGTACTTC.